The rows below give T cell receptor beta chains drawn from one sample of a study of T cell responses to AZD1222 COVID-19 vaccine. The method was immunoSEQ multiplex PCR; TCRdb's version includes in-frame clones alone and lacks a portion of them. The data hold roughly 140,000 clones, with more than 75% observed a single time. Sequenced material: peripheral blood, taken 28 days after the second AZD1222 dose. These TCRs come from an adult who received the AZD1222 COVID-19 vaccine. The CDR3 runs from the conserved cysteine through the conserved F or W. Fields, in order: J gene, CDR3 length, D gene, V gene, clone size, CDR3 protein, CDR3 DNA. D genes are given only for firm matches. Expanded clones get a size class; other rows say once, few or many, or leave the size out.

TRBJ2-2 | 16 | - | TRBV18 | - | CASSPEAAGITGELFF | TGTGCCAGCTCACCAGAGGCGGCGGGGATCACCGGGGAGCTGTTTTTT
TRBJ2-1 | 18 | TRBD2 | TRBV27 | - | CASSTSGRADSSYNEQFF | TGTGCCAGCAGTACTAGCGGGAGGGCCGATTCATCCTACAATGAGCAGTTCTTC
TRBJ2-1 | 13 | - | TRBV5-1 | - | CASRRNWDNEQFF | TGCGCCAGCAGACGAAATTGGGACAATGAGCAGTTCTTC
TRBJ2-3 | 15 | - | TRBV28 | - | CASSPWAGNTDTQYF | TGTGCCAGCAGTCCATGGGCGGGAAACACAGATACGCAGTATTTT
TRBJ1-4 | 13 | - | TRBV7-9 | - | CAAPGETNEKLFF | TGTGCCGCCCCAGGGGAGACTAATGAAAAACTGTTTTTT
TRBJ2-5 | 19 | - | TRBV4-1 | - | CASSQFERGTGPYQETQYF | TGCGCCAGCAGCCAATTCGAGAGGGGAACGGGGCCGTACCAAGAGACCCAGTACTTC
TRBJ2-2 | 15 | - | TRBV28 | - | CASSLYQGGTGELFF | TGTGCCAGCAGTTTATATCAGGGTGGAACCGGGGAGCTGTTTTTT
TRBJ1-1 | 15 | TRBD1 | TRBV7-9 | - | CASSSTGWGRTEAFF | TGTGCCAGCAGCTCGACAGGGTGGGGGAGAACTGAAGCTTTCTTT
TRBJ1-6 | 17 | - | TRBV19 | once | CASSFPSGGVVNSPLHF | TGTGCCAGTAGTTTTCCATCTGGGGGAGTGGTTAATTCACCCCTCCACTTT
TRBJ2-2 | 18 | - | TRBV4-2 | few | CASSQEPPQIANTGELFF | TGTGCCAGCAGCCAAGAACCCCCGCAGATCGCGAACACCGGGGAGCTGTTTTTT
TRBJ1-6 | 14 | TRBD1 | TRBV30 | - | CAWSVGQPNSPLHF | TGTGCCTGGAGTGTGGGACAGCCCAATTCACCCCTCCACTTT
TRBJ1-6 | 14 | - | TRBV6-5 | - | CASRRGGLNSPLHF | TGTGCCAGCCGGAGGGGAGGACTTAATTCACCCCTCCACTTT
TRBJ1-5 | 14 | - | TRBV10-3 | - | CAISAQGDNQPQHF | TGTGCCATCAGTGCCCAGGGTGACAATCAGCCCCAGCATTTT
TRBJ1-2 | 15 | - | TRBV15 | - | CATSRDPRDPGNYTF | TGTGCCACCAGCAGAGATCCCAGGGATCCCGGGAACTACACCTTC
TRBJ2-1 | 16 | - | TRBV11-3 | - | CASSLTRGFMADEQFF | TGTGCCAGCAGCTTAACACGGGGCTTTATGGCGGATGAGCAGTTCTTC
TRBJ1-1 | 15 | - | TRBV7-2 | - | CASSPAPGRDTEAFF | TGTGCCAGCAGCCCAGCTCCGGGAAGGGACACTGAAGCTTTCTTT
TRBJ2-4 | 16 | - | TRBV9 | - | CASSVDLGAGENIQYF | TGTGCCAGCAGCGTAGATTTGGGGGCGGGAGAAAACATTCAGTACTTC
TRBJ1-4 | 14 | - | TRBV6-5 | once | CASSRGGSNEKLFF | TGTGCCAGCAGCAGGGGAGGAAGTAATGAAAAACTGTTTTTT